This T cell receptor beta chain emerged from a study of human CD4 T cells and Enterobacteriaceae (TCRdb year 2020). What the authors observed across the whole study: The reactivity of ex vivo clonotypes was inferred solely through the matching of nucleotide sequences to CFSE-low cultures from the same donors. In ex vivo samples, clonotypes with broad cross-reactivity seemed more expanded than specific clonotypes, as 11 of 19 and most of the roughly 35 fell within the top 5%.

For this clone: Its antigen remains undetermined. Qualities for individual bases were not recorded, and no much larger clone is one base off.

The ex vivo total memory CD4+ samples were sequenced at deep level, which gave a detection sensitivity of one cell in 200,000. The QIAamp DNA Micro Kit was used to extract genomic DNA from cell pellets, and the quantity and purity of the genomic DNA were checked by spectrophotometry. Amplification of TCR Vbeta CDR3 regions was performed with the immunoSEQ multiplex PCR assay. The Illumina HiSeq platform was used to sequence the amplicons. Each retrieved sequence was 87 nucleotides long and included the CDR3 region. In the paper's pipeline: A unique productive TCR Vbeta nucleotide sequence was defined as a clonotype and was quantified by productive template frequency from ImmunoSEQ Analyzer V3.0. Expanded clonotypes were defined using a threshold set at the top 5th percentile of each repertoire ranked by frequency. Repertoire overlap was calculated as Chao-Jaccard using the R package fossil and displayed by nonmetric multidimensional scaling using the R package MASS. TCRdb re-hosts the immuneACCESS table, in-frame sequences only. Its copies lack some clones; in the studies checked, an unresolved V gene accounts for under half of them, and the cause for the rest is not known. D and trimming were read from the DNA, whereas the V and J calls and clone size are those reported in that table. This sample gives tens of thousands of clones in total; about 80% of them show up just once. The ten largest clonotypes hold around 1.7% of the sample.

Memory CD4+ T cells were FACS-sorted on a FACSAria III to over 95% purity as all CD4+ cells other than CD45RA+CCR7+CD95- naive cells. Healthy donor blood was obtained from blood donation centers in Switzerland. Positive selection with CD4 and CD14 magnetic microbeads was used to enrich total CD4+ T cells and monocytes. Before sorting, CD8+, CD14+, CD16+, CD56+, CD19+ and CD25-bright cells were excluded. To assess in vivo expansion of bacteria-reactive clonotypes, total memory CD4+ T cells from two blood donors were sequenced directly ex vivo. Peripheral blood mononuclear cells were isolated from donor blood using Ficoll-Paque Plus. CDR1 and CDR2 (MNHEY, SMNVEV) derive from the germline V gene (reference sequence). The CDR3 measures 16 amino acids from cysteine to phenylalanine. The kept DNA is CDR3 alone, 48 bases in frame from the first base. The V end loses 2 bases and the J end loses 6 bases, and a stretch of 17 bases separates them.

The sequence is built from TRBV27 and TRBJ1-3; the D gene is not confidently resolved. The TCR was taken from a human donor in good health. Sequenced sample: memory CD4+ T cells from blood. The cell subset or site label, as the study defines it: total memory CD4 T cells sorted directly ex vivo, unstimulated. The DNA sequence reads TGTGCCAGCAGTTTACCTCCGCCGGGCAGGCCAAACACCATATATTTT. Translated, this gives CASSLPPPGRPNTIYF.